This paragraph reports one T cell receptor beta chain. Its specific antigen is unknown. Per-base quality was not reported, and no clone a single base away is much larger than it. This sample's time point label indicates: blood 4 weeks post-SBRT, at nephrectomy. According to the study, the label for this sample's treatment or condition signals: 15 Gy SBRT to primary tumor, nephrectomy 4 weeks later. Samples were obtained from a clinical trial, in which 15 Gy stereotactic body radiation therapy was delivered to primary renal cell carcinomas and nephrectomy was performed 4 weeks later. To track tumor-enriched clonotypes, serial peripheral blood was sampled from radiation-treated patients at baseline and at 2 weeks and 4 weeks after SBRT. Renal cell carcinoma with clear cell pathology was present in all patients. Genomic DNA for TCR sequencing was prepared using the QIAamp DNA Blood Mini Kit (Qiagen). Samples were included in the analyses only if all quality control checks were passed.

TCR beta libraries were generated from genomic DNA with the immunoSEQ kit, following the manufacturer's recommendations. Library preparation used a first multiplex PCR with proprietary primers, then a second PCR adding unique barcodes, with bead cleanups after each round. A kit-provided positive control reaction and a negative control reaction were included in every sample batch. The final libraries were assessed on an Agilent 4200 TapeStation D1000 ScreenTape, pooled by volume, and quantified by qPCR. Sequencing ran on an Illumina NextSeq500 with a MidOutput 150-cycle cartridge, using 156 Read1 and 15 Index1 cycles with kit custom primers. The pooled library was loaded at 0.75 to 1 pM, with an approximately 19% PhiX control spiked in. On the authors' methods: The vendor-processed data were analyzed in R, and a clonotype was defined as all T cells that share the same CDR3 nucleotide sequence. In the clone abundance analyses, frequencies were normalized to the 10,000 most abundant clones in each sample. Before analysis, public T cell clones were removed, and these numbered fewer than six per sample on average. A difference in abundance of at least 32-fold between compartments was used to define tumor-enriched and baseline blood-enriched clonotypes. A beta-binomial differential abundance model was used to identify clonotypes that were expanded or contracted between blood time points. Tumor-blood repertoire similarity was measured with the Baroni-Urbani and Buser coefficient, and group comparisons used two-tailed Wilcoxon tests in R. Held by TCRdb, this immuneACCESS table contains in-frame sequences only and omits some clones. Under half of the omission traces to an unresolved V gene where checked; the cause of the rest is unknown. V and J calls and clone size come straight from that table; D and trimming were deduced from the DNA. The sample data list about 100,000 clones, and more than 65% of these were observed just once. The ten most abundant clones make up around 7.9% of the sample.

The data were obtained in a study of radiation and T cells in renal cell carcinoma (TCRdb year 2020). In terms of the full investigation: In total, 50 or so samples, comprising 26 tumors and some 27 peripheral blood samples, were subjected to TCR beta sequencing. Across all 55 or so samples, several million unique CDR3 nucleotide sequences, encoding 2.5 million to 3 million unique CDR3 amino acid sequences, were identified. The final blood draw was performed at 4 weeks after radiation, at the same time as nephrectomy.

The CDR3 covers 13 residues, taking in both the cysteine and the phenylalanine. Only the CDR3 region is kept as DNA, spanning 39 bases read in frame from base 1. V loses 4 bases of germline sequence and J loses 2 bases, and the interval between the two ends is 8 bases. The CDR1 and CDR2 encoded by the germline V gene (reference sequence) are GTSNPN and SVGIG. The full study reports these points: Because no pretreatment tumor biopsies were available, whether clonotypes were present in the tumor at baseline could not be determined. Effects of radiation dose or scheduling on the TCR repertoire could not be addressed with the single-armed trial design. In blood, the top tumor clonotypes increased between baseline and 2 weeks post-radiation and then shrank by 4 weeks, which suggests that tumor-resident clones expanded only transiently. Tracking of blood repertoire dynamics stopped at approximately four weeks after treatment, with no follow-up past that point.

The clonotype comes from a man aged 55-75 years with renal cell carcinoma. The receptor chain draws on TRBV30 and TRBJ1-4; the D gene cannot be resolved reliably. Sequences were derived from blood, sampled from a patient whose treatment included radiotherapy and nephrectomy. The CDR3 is CAWMSATNEKLFF. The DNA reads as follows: TGTGCCTGGATGTCCGCGACTAATGAAAAACTGTTTTTT.